A selection of T cell receptor beta chains follows, all from one sample in a study of T cells in Graves' hyperthyroidism and ophthalmopathy. In TCRdb, the multiplex PCR reads were re-called with MiXCR into one record per CDR3 protein. Of 200,000 to 300,000 distinct CDR3 sequences listed, roughly 15% are singletons. Specimen: blood. These receptors came from a woman in her late teens or twenties with Graves' ophthalmopathy. Each CDR3 is given with its conserved first and last residue. A D gene is named only where the DNA matches it firmly. A clone size is listed for some rows: how often the clone was seen (once, few, many), or a class if it is expanded.

D,V,size,J,CDR3,DNA
NA,TRBV9,many,TRBJ2-1,CASSGGAKYNEQFF,TGTGCCAGCAGTGGGGGGGCCAAATACAATGAGCAGTTCTTC
TRBD1,TRBV6-1,many,TRBJ2-7,CASRVGQHYEQYF,TGTGCCAGCAGGGTGGGACAGCACTACGAGCAGTACTTC
TRBD2,TRBV20-1,many,TRBJ2-1,CSASNQLTSGTYNEQFF,TGCAGTGCTAGTAACCAACTGACTAGCGGGACTTACAATGAGCAGTTCTTC
TRBD2,TRBV6-1,many,TRBJ2-3,CASSQNSGKSTDTQYF,TGTGCCAGCAGTCAGAATAGCGGGAAGTCCACAGATACGCAGTATTTT
TRBD1,TRBV6-1,many,TRBJ2-6,CASSIGQGSTGANVLTF,TGTGCCAGCAGCATCGGACAGGGATCGACTGGGGCCAACGTCCTGACTTTC
TRBD2,TRBV3-1,many,TRBJ2-5,CASSQRGLGGRETQYF,TGTGCCAGCAGCCAGAGAGGACTAGGAGGGCGGGAGACCCAGTACTTC
NA,TRBV3-1,many,TRBJ1-2,CASSLPGAFGYGYTF,TGTGCCAGCAGTCTTCCGGGAGCCTTTGGCTATGGCTACACCTTC
NA,TRBV11-2,many,TRBJ2-1,CASSPGAGDYAEQFF,TGTGCCAGCAGCCCGGGGGCGGGAGACTACGCGGAGCAGTTCTTC
TRBD1,TRBV7-9,many,TRBJ1-4,CASTIEATGAIGEKLFF,TGTGCCAGCACCATAGAGGCCACAGGGGCAATCGGTGAAAAACTGTTTTTT
NA,TRBV20-1,many,TRBJ2-1,CSAPKDSFYNEQFF,TGCAGTGCTCCAAAGGACAGTTTCTACAATGAGCAGTTCTTC
NA,TRBV7-8,many,TRBJ1-5,CASSLAGGAGNQPQHF,TGTGCCAGCAGCTTAGCGGGGGGCGCCGGCAATCAGCCCCAGCATTTT
TRBD2,TRBV13,many,TRBJ2-3,CASSPSGRLTDTQYF,TGTGCCAGCAGCCCTAGCGGGAGATTGACAGATACGCAGTATTTT
TRBD2,TRBV27,many,TRBJ2-3,CASSLSVWRGGPDTQYF,TGTGCCAGCAGTTTATCGGTCTGGCGGGGGGGCCCAGATACGCAGTATTTT
NA,TRBV20-1,many,TRBJ2-7,CSASRDPVYEQYF,TGCAGTGCTAGCCGGGACCCAGTCTACGAGCAGTACTTC
NA,TRBV29-1,many,TRBJ1-1,CSVGVGTGKTEAFF,TGCAGCGTTGGAGTCGGGACCGGCAAGACTGAAGCTTTCTTT
NA,TRBV20-1,many,TRBJ2-5,CSARDNGNPKGQETQYF,TGCAGTGCTAGAGATAATGGGAACCCGAAGGGACAAGAGACCCAGTACTTC
TRBD2,TRBV5-1,NA,TRBJ2-6,CASSVTTSGGGSGANVLTF,TGCGCCAGCAGCGTAACCACTAGCGGGGGCGGCTCTGGGGCCAACGTCCTGACTTTC
NA,TRBV3-1,many,TRBJ1-2,CASSLAGPANYGYTF,TGTGCCAGCAGCCTCGCAGGGCCAGCTAACTATGGCTACACCTTC
NA,TRBV10-2,many,TRBJ2-5,CASRTSLGQETQYF,TGCGCCAGCAGGACCAGCTTGGGGCAAGAGACCCAGTACTTC
TRBD2,TRBV20-1,many,TRBJ2-7,CSGTSTSSSYEQYF,TGCAGTGGGACTAGCACTTCGAGCTCCTACGAGCAGTACTTC
TRBD2,TRBV28,NA,TRBJ2-7,CASNPTVRTSGSGRSYEQYF,TGTGCCAGCAACCCAACGGTGAGGACTAGCGGGAGCGGTCGCTCCTACGAGCAGTACTTC
NA,TRBV13,many,TRBJ1-6,CASSPRSSYNSPLHF,TGTGCCAGCAGCCCCCGGAGTTCCTATAATTCACCCCTCCACTTT
TRBD1,TRBV19,NA,TRBJ1-1,CASSISGTGSTEAFF,TGTGCCAGTAGTATTTCGGGGACAGGCTCTACTGAAGCTTTCTTT
NA,TRBV12-3/TRBV12-4,many,TRBJ2-7,CASSLAGDSYEQYF,TGTGCCAGCAGTTTAGCGGGGGACTCCTACGAGCAGTACTTC
TRBD1,TRBV4-1,many,TRBJ2-5,CASSQFRGRETQYF,TGCGCCAGCAGCCAATTCAGGGGGCGGGAGACCCAGTACTTC
NA,TRBV6-5,many,TRBJ2-1,CASSYSNLAFSSYNEQFF,TGTGCCAGCAGTTACTCGAACTTGGCTTTCAGCTCCTACAATGAGCAGTTCTTC
TRBD2,TRBV15,NA,TRBJ2-2,CATSRHPRAGGPGELFF,TGTGCCACCAGCAGACACCCCCGGGCGGGGGGCCCCGGGGAGCTGTTTTTT
TRBD1,TRBV20-1,many,TRBJ2-7,CSAREYDRVGENEQYF,TGCAGTGCTAGAGAGTATGACAGGGTGGGGGAAAACGAGCAGTACTTC
TRBD1,TRBV7-9,NA,TRBJ1-1,CASSKGQGAMNTEAFF,TGTGCCAGCAGCAAGGGACAGGGGGCTATGAACACTGAAGCTTTCTTT
NA,TRBV28,many,TRBJ1-1,CASSLAGTGAFF,TGTGCCAGCAGTTTAGCCGGGACGGGGGCTTTCTTT
NA,TRBV2,many,TRBJ1-1,CASSSQGAMNTEAFF,TGTGCCAGCAGTTCACAAGGCGCTATGAACACTGAAGCTTTCTTT
NA,TRBV5-1,many,TRBJ1-2,CASSAAGANGYTF,TGCGCCAGCAGCGCGGCCGGGGCAAATGGCTACACCTTC
NA,TRBV7-8,many,TRBJ2-2,CASIIPEYGELFF,TGTGCCAGCATTATCCCCGAGTACGGGGAGCTGTTTTTT
NA,TRBV19,few,TRBJ2-2,CASKETGELFF,TGTGCCAGCAAGGAGACCGGGGAGCTGTTTTTT
NA,TRBV12-3/TRBV12-4,many,TRBJ1-1,CASSLLENTEAFF,TGTGCCAGCAGTTTACTGGAGAACACTGAAGCTTTCTTT
NA,TRBV20-1,many,TRBJ2-1,CSASSRFYNEQFF,TGCAGTGCTAGTTCGCGGTTCTACAATGAGCAGTTCTTC
NA,TRBV20-1,NA,TRBJ2-2,CSGRFRGAGGELFF,TGCAGTGGTCGTTTTAGGGGGGCAGGCGGGGAGCTGTTTTTT
NA,TRBV2,many,TRBJ1-5,CASSDAGGNQPQHF,TGTGCCAGCAGTGACGCAGGGGGCAATCAGCCCCAGCATTTT
NA,TRBV2,many,TRBJ2-5,CASSTKWTQYF,TGTGCCAGCAGTACTAAGTGGACCCAGTACTTC
NA,TRBV19,many,TRBJ1-1,CASSAGHGDTEAFF,TGTGCCAGTAGTGCCGGACATGGTGACACTGAAGCTTTCTTT
NA,TRBV20-1,NA,TRBJ2-2,CSARKPGYDGGELFF,TGCAGTGCTAGAAAGCCGGGGTATGATGGCGGGGAGCTGTTTTTT
NA,TRBV29-1,many,TRBJ2-5,CSVVVGEETQYF,TGCAGCGTTGTTGTGGGGGAAGAGACCCAGTACTTC
TRBD1,TRBV7-7,few,TRBJ2-1,CASSFTGVHEQFF,TGTGCTAGCAGTTTCACAGGGGTCCATGAGCAGTTCTTC
TRBD1,TRBV19,many,TRBJ1-1,CASSMDRGNTEAFF,TGTGCCAGTAGTATGGACAGGGGGAACACTGAAGCTTTCTTT
NA,TRBV5-8,few,TRBJ1-2,CASSYMDYGYTF,TGTGCCAGCAGCTATATGGATTATGGCTACACCTTC
TRBD2,TRBV9,NA,TRBJ2-3,CASSVNPSGRDSTDTQYF,TGTGCCAGCAGCGTAAATCCTAGCGGGAGGGATTCCACAGATACGCAGTATTTT
TRBD1,TRBV10-2,many,TRBJ1-2,CASSEQGVSGYTF,TGCGCCAGCAGTGAGCAGGGGGTGAGTGGCTACACCTTC
TRBD1,TRBV5-1,many,TRBJ2-7,CASSLDDRVSYEQYF,TGCGCCAGCAGCTTGGACGACAGGGTTTCGTACGAGCAGTACTTC
NA,TRBV20-1,many,TRBJ1-2,CSARDLGYARPYGYTF,TGCAGTGCTAGAGATTTGGGGTACGCGCGGCCTTATGGCTACACCTTC